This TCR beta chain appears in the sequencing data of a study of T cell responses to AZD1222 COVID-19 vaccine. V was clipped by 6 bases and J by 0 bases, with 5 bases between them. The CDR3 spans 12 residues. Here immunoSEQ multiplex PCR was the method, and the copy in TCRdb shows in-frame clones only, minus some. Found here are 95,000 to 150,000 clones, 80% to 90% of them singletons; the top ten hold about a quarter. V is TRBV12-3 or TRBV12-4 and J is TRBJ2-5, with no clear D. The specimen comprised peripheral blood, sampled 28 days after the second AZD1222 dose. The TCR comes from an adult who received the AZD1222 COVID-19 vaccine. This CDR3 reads CASSPHQETQYF. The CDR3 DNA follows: TGTGCCAGCAGCCCCCACCAAGAGACCCAGTACTTC.